Following are 28 T cell receptor beta chains from one sample sequenced in a study of PD-L1 blockade in urothelial cancer. This sample's time point: peripheral blood 6 weeks after treatment start. Sequenced by immunoSEQ multiplex PCR; TCRdb stores in-frame clones only, minus some. The sample carries about 36,000 clones, over 65% recorded once. The sequenced sample was PBMCs, obtained around atezolizumab (anti-PD-L1) treatment. The receptor source for this set is a man in his forties or fifties with urothelial cancer.

The chain employs TRBV4-3 and TRBJ2-1; TRBD2 agrees at 8 bases. The CDR3 spans 13 residues. Germline V lookup: CDR1 LGHNA, CDR2 YSLEER. V was clipped by 3 bases and J by 12 bases; unmatched bases: 7. CDR3 in amino acids: CASSHTGTSGQFF. The CDR3 nucleotides are TGCGCCAGCAGCCACACGGGGACTAGTGGGCAGTTCTTC.

This clone was picked up a small number of times. The gene calls are TRBV9 and TRBJ1-1, with D unresolved. CDR3 length: 15 amino acids. Germline CDR1 is SGDLS and CDR2 is YYNGEE. The V end was cut by 3 bases, the J end by 3 bases, with 15 bases between. CDR3 sequence (DNA): TGTGCCAGCAGCGCCGACACGTCAGGATACACTGAAGCTTTCTTT. This encodes CASSADTSGYTEAFF. Full variable domain (rest looked up from reference TRBV9 and TRBJ1-1): DSGVTQTPKHLITATGQRVTLRCSPRSGDLSVYWYQQSLDQGLQFLIQYYNGEERAKGNILERFSAQQFPDLHSELNLSSLELGDSALYFCASSADTSGYTEAFFGQGTRLTVV.

This rearrangement joins TRBV6-1 to TRBJ2-6, with TRBD2 matching over 8 bases. Losses at the gene ends were 2 bases for V and 3 bases for J; bases not matched to a gene: 0. The CDR3 extends over 15 amino acids. CDR1 and CDR2 from the germline V gene are MNHNS and SASEGT. The CDR3 region is CASSELAGGANVLTF. The CDR3 region has the DNA TGTGCCAGCAGTGAACTAGCGGGTGGGGCCAACGTCCTGACTTTC.

This chain uses TRBV5-1 with TRBJ2-1; 7 bases are a match to TRBD1. This CDR3 region has 12 residues. CDR1 and CDR2 from the germline V gene are SGHRS and YFSETQ. V lost 2 bases to trimming and J lost 7 bases; unmatched junction nucleotides: 0. CDR3 amino acids: CASSLQGNEQFF. Here the CDR3 DNA reads TGCGCCAGCAGCTTACAGGGGAATGAGCAGTTCTTC. Variable domain in full (rest from reference TRBV5-1 and TRBJ2-1): KAGVTQTPRYLIKTRGQQVTLSCSPISGHRSVSWYQQTPGQGLQFLFEYFSETQRNKGNFPGRFSGRQFSNSRSEMNVSTLELGDSALYLCASSLQGNEQFFGPGTRLTVL.

This chain connects TRBV28 to TRBJ2-7; TRBD1 is a possible D gene (5 bases). The CDR3 is 13 residues long. V lost 4 bases, J lost 7 bases, and 14 bases lay in between. CDR1 is MDHEN and CDR2 is SYDVKM in the germline V gene. The CDR3 region is CASSSPGFGEQYF. Written as DNA, the CDR3 is TGTGCCAGCAGTTCTCCAGGGTTTGGGGAGCAGTACTTC.

This clone showed up just once. The chain couples TRBV28 to TRBJ2-3; D might be TRBD2 (5 bases). CDR1 is MDHEN, CDR2 SYDVKM, per germline. Trimming stripped 4 bases from V and 0 bases from J, with 23 bases between. There are 19 residues in the CDR3. The DNA for the CDR3 is TGTGCCAGCAGTTCGCTAACTAAGACGGTTAGAGGGAGCACAGATACGCAGTATTTT. Amino acids: CASSSLTKTVRGSTDTQYF.

This chain uses TRBV14 with TRBJ1-3; D gene unclear. Per the germline V gene, CDR1 is SGHDN and CDR2 is FVKESK. Between the trimmed V and J ends, which lost 6 bases and 3 bases, there was a span of 6 bases. The CDR3 is made up of 12 amino acids. CDR3 DNA: TGTGCCAGCAGTCGAGTTGGAAACACCATATATTTT. Translated: CASSRVGNTIYF.

This chain uses TRBV6-5 with TRBJ1-2; D is undetermined. The CDR3 covers 14 residues. V was shortened by 6 bases and J by 1 base, with 12 bases between the two germline ends. Germline V gene sequence: CDR1 MNHEY, CDR2 SVGAGI. The CDR3 DNA follows: TGTGCCAGCAGCCCTCCCGGGAGTAACTATGGCTACACCTTC. Translating gives CASSPPGSNYGYTF.

V and J are TRBV7-2 and TRBJ1-5; 7 positions agree with TRBD1. Germline CDR1 reads SGHTA; CDR2 reads FQGNSA. The CDR3 runs to 14 residues. V trimming: 2 bases; J trimming: 6 bases; junction bases outside the gene matches: 4. The CDR3 spells CASSLNQGVQPQHF. DNA for the CDR3: TGTGCCAGCAGCTTAAACCAGGGGGTTCAGCCCCAGCATTTT. The whole variable domain, remainder taken from reference TRBV7-2 and TRBJ1-5, is GAGVSQSPSNKVTEKGKDVELRCDPISGHTALYWYRQSLGQGLEFLIYFQGNSAPDKSGLPSDRFSAERTGGSVSTLTIQRTQQEDSAVYLCASSLNQGVQPQHFGDGTRLSIL.

The chain combines TRBV19 with TRBJ1-2; possibly TRBD1 for D (5 bases). This CDR3 comprises 12 residues. Germline assignment: CDR1 LNHDA and CDR2 SQIVND (reference sequence). V lost 9 bases to trimming and J lost 8 bases, with 16 bases between them. CDR3 in DNA: TGTGCCAGCAAAGAAGGGGCGGTAGGCTACACCTTC. It codes for CASKEGAVGYTF.

The CDR3 is CAWSGDSSYEQYF. In DNA, the CDR3 is TGTGCCTGGAGTGGCGACAGTAGCTACGAGCAGTACTTC. The chain employs TRBV30 and TRBJ2-7, with D possibly matching TRBD1 (5 bases). The CDR3 contains 13 residues. Germline V gene sequence: CDR1 GTSNPN, CDR2 SVGIG (reference sequence). V was shortened by 1 base and J by 3 bases, with 10 bases between the two germline ends.

There are a few counts of this clone. The chain is built from TRBV2 and TRBJ1-1; D possibly corresponds to TRBD1 (6 bases). The germline V gene has CDR1 SNHLY and CDR2 FYNNEI. Trimming took off 6 bases at V and 8 bases at J, with 10 bases between the two ends. The CDR3 contains 11 residues. The DNA for the CDR3 is TGTGCCAGCAGCTTTGACAGGGAAGCTTTCTTT. Protein sequence: CASSFDREAFF.

CDR3 protein: CASSLVRGSGELFF. The CDR3 DNA is TGTGCCAGCAGCTTAGTACGAGGGTCCGGGGAGCTGTTTTTT. The V call is TRBV11-3, the J call TRBJ2-2; the D gene is possibly TRBD2 (5 bases). CDR1 is SGHNT and CDR2 is YENEEA in the germline V gene. There are 14 residues in the CDR3. The germline V and J ends were trimmed by 1 base and 6 bases, with 9 bases remaining between them. Complete variable domain (other parts from reference TRBV11-3 and TRBJ2-2): EAGVVQSPRYKIIEKKQPVAFWCNPISGHNTLYWYLQNLGQGPELLIRYENEEAVDDSQLPKDRFSAERLKGVDSTLKIQPAELGDSAVYLCASSLVRGSGELFFGEGSRLTVL.

J is TRBJ1-2 and V is TRBV4-1, with 7 bases fitting TRBD1. The CDR3 has 18 amino acids. Germline CDR1 is MGHRA and CDR2 is YSYEKL. J was trimmed by 2 bases and V by 1 base; bases with no gene match: 13. CDR3 DNA sequence: TGCGCCAGCAGCCAAGTCGCCTGGGACAGCTATTCCAACTATGGCTACACCTTC. Amino acids: CASSQVAWDSYSNYGYTF.

The V call is TRBV27, the J call TRBJ2-7; 7 positions match TRBD2. V lost 2 bases, J lost 0 bases, and 7 bases stayed unmatched. The CDR3 totals 16 residues. The germline V gene encodes CDR1 MNHEY and CDR2 SMNVEV (reference sequence). This CDR3 reads CASSLMPSGGSYEQYF. CDR3 nucleotide sequence: TGTGCCAGCAGTTTAATGCCTAGCGGCGGCTCCTACGAGCAGTACTTC.

This chain uses TRBV28 with TRBJ1-4; D unclear. Deletions cut 11 bases from V and 8 bases from J, with 18 bases between. CDR3 length: 13 amino acids. Germline V gives CDR1 MDHEN, CDR2 SYDVKM. The CDR3 coding sequence is TGTGCCGCCGCGGGCAGGCTGGGGGAAAAACTGTTTTTT. This gives the protein CAAAGRLGEKLFF.

The chain has TRBV4-1 and TRBJ2-5, with D maybe TRBD1 (5 bases). Germline V gives CDR1 MGHRA, CDR2 YSYEKL. V was pared by 0 bases and J by 3 bases, with 14 bases between. This CDR3 is 16 amino acids long. For the CDR3, the DNA is TGCGCCAGCAGCCAAGATCAAGGGGTGACAGAAGAGACCCAGTACTTC. Translating gives CASSQDQGVTEETQYF.

CDR3 nucleotides: TGTGCCAGCAGTTACTCGGCTAGCGGATCCTACGAGCAGTACTTC. Its protein is CASSYSASGSYEQYF. The genes are TRBV6-5 and TRBJ2-7; 7 bases are a match to TRBD2. Unmatched junction bases numbered 3, after V lost 0 bases and J lost 1 base. The CDR3 runs to 15 residues. Germline-derived CDR1 and CDR2 are MNHEY and SVGAGI.

The rearrangement uses TRBV2 and TRBJ1-2, with 8 bases that match TRBD1. The junction had 3 bases not matched to a gene; V was cut back by 4 bases and J by 2 bases. Germline CDR1 is SNHLY and CDR2 is FYNNEI. The CDR3 totals 14 residues. This CDR3 reads CASSAGQGNYGYTF. CDR3 DNA sequence: TGTGCCAGCAGTGCTGGACAGGGCAACTATGGCTACACCTTC.

V gene TRBV18 combines with J gene TRBJ1-3; 7 bases match TRBD1. The CDR3 consists of 16 residues. Germline trimming cut 2 bases from V and 0 bases from J; bases unmatched to any gene: 4. The germline gives CDR1 KGHSH, CDR2 LQKENI. The CDR3 protein is CASSPSTGNSGNTIYF. DNA of the CDR3: TGTGCCAGCTCACCATCGACAGGGAACTCTGGAAACACCATATATTTT.

V usage is TRBV13 and J usage is TRBJ1-1; 7 nucleotides agree with TRBD1. CDR3 length: 15 residues. In germline, CDR1 is PRHDT, CDR2 FYEKMQ (reference sequence). V shed 1 base and J 1 base; nucleotides not matched to a gene: 3. This chain's CDR3 is CASSLVGQKNTEAFF. DNA for the CDR3: TGTGCCAGCAGCTTAGTGGGACAGAAGAACACTGAAGCTTTCTTT. Full variable domain (outside the CDR3, taken from reference TRBV13 and TRBJ1-1): AAGVIQSPRHLIKEKRETATLKCYPIPRHDTVYWYQQGPGQDPQFLISFYEKMQSDKGSIPDRFSAQQFSDYHSELNMSSLELGDSALYFCASSLVGQKNTEAFFGQGTRLTVV.

The chain employs TRBV5-1 and TRBJ1-3; 9 nucleotides align to TRBD1. V lost 0 bases, J lost 2 bases, and 6 bases stayed unmatched. Germline V lookup: CDR1 SGHRS, CDR2 YFSETQ. The CDR3 runs to 17 residues. The CDR3 nucleotides are TGCGCCAGCAGCTTGGGGGCCCGGACAGGGGCTGGAAACACCATATATTTT. Encoded protein: CASSLGARTGAGNTIYF.

The CDR3: CASSTTRGLGEKLFF. The CDR3 region has the DNA TGTGCCAGCAGCACTACCCGGGGATTAGGTGAAAAACTGTTTTTT. The chain joins TRBV5-4 to TRBJ1-4; the D is unclear. Per the germline V gene, CDR1 is SGHNT and CDR2 is YYREEE (reference sequence). Deletions cut 4 bases from V and 7 bases from J, with 17 bases between. The CDR3 loop spans 15 amino acids.

V and J are TRBV4-2 and TRBJ2-2; D is possibly TRBD1 (5 bases). Trimming shortened V by 4 bases and J by 1 base, and 16 bases separated the two germline ends. Per germline, CDR1 LGHNA and CDR2 YNFKEQ. CDR3 length: 17 amino acids. Here the CDR3 reads CASSPFSGQLNTGELFF. DNA of the CDR3: TGTGCCAGCAGCCCCTTCTCAGGGCAGTTGAACACCGGGGAGCTGTTTTTT.

The rearrangement uses TRBV11-2 and TRBJ2-3; TRBD1 might be the D (6 bases). The ends were cut back, 2 bases at V and 8 bases at J, with 17 bases in the middle. Germline CDR1 reads SGHAT; CDR2 reads FQNNGV. The CDR3 runs 15 residues. CDR3 in DNA: TGTGCCAGCAGCTTAACGAGCGGCACCAGGGGTACGCAGTATTTT. Protein: CASSLTSGTRGTQYF.

J is TRBJ2-3 and V is TRBV19; no firm D call. The germline CDR1 and CDR2 sequences are LNHDA and SQIVND (reference sequence). The CDR3 loop spans 13 amino acids. V was pared by 6 bases and J by 3 bases, with 10 bases between. Written as DNA, the CDR3 is TGTGCCAGTAGCCCCACCGGGACAGATACGCAGTATTTT. It specifies CASSPTGTDTQYF. The whole variable domain, remainder taken from reference TRBV19 and TRBJ2-3, is DGGITQSPKYLFRKEGQNVTLSCEQNLNHDAMYWYRQDPGQGLRLIYYSQIVNDFQKGDIAEGYSVSREKKESFPLTVTSAQKNPTAFYLCASSPTGTDTQYFGPGTRLTVL.

V and J are TRBV5-1 and TRBJ1-2; 8 bases fit TRBD1. Losses at the gene ends were 5 bases for V and 7 bases for J; bases not matched to a gene: 7. Per the germline V gene, CDR1 is SGHRS and CDR2 is YFSETQ. CDR3 length equals 13 residues. The CDR3 spells CASRGRGQGGYTF. The DNA for the CDR3 is TGCGCCAGCAGGGGCAGGGGGCAAGGTGGCTACACCTTC.

This rearrangement joins TRBV9 to TRBJ2-2; the D gene is possibly TRBD1 (6 bases). Germline lookup yields CDR1 SGDLS and CDR2 YYNGEE. The CDR3 loop spans 14 amino acids. V was trimmed by 3 bases and J by 2 bases, leaving 8 bases between them. This CDR3 is CASSAGTNTGELFF. CDR3 DNA sequence: TGTGCCAGCAGCGCCGGGACAAACACCGGGGAGCTGTTTTTT.